These 32 T cell receptor beta chains share one sample of origin, sequenced in a study of blood T cell repertoires in COVID-19. Assay: immunoSEQ multiplex PCR; the TCRdb copy retains only in-frame clones and omits some. Found here are 140,000 to 150,000 clones, around 87% of them singletons; the top ten hold about 6%. Sequencing was performed on peripheral blood. The receptors come from a man aged 80 or over with acute or convalescent COVID-19.

The V and J genes are TRBV7-4 and TRBJ1-5; D not resolved. Trimming cost V 3 bases and J 9 bases, with 15 bases left between them. This CDR3 contains 14 residues. Looked up from germline, CDR1 is SGHVT and CDR2 is SQSDAQ. CDR3 DNA: TGTGCCAGCAGCTTCTGGCAGAAAGTGTGGCCCCAGCATTTT. As protein: CASSFWQKVWPQHF.

This clone was detected ten times or more. The rearrangement uses TRBV5-1 and TRBJ1-1, with TRBD1 matching 9 bases. V trimming: 2 bases; J trimming: 6 bases; junction bases outside the gene matches: 8. The CDR3 length is 15 residues. Germline V gene lookup returns CDR1 SGHRS and CDR2 YFSETQ. CDR3 loop: CASSLKGQGGAEAFF. The DNA for the CDR3 is TGCGCCAGCAGCTTAAAGGGACAGGGTGGCGCTGAAGCTTTCTTT.

As to this clone: Other DNA sequences in the same sample also yield this CDR3. The rearrangement uses TRBV11-2 and TRBJ1-1; D call uncertain. CDR3 size: 14 residues. Trimming removed 2 bases at V and 2 bases at J, with 9 bases between. Germline assignment: CDR1 SGHAT and CDR2 FQNNGV. CDR3: CASSLTDLNTEAFF. As DNA, the CDR3 is TGTGCCAGCAGCTTAACTGACTTAAACACTGAAGCTTTCTTT. Full variable domain (remainder filled in from reference TRBV11-2 and TRBJ1-1): EAGVAQSPRYKIIEKRQSVAFWCNPISGHATLYWYQQILGQGPKLLIQFQNNGVVDDSQLPKDRFSAERLKGVDSTLKIQPAKLEDSAVYLCASSLTDLNTEAFFGQGTRLTVV.

This clone has a handful of counts. The J gene is TRBJ1-4, the V gene TRBV3-1 (or the pseudogene TRBV3-2); 9 nucleotides line up with TRBD1. This CDR3 comprises 14 residues. With 4 bases clipped from V and 8 bases from J, the junction kept 5 bases outside the gene matches. Germline assignment: CDR1 LGHDT and CDR2 YNNKEL (reference sequence). CDR3 sequence reads: CASSLGQGGEKLFF. CDR3 in DNA: TGTGCCAGCAGCCTGGGACAGGGTGGAGAAAAACTGTTTTTT.

The J gene is TRBJ2-3, the V gene TRBV5-1, with D possibly being TRBD2 (7 bases). Trimming cost V 1 base and J 2 bases, with 14 bases left between them. CDR1 and CDR2 from the germline V gene are SGHRS and YFSETQ. The CDR3 spans 16 residues. Here the CDR3 DNA reads TGCGCCAGCAGCTTGTCCGGGGGGCGAATCACAGATACGCAGTATTTT. Translated: CASSLSGGRITDTQYF. The full variable domain, in which reference TRBV5-1 and TRBJ2-3 provide the parts outside the CDR3, is KAGVTQTPRYLIKTRGQQVTLSCSPISGHRSVSWYQQTPGQGLQFLFEYFSETQRNKGNFPGRFSGRQFSNSRSEMNVSTLELGDSALYLCASSLSGGRITDTQYFGPGTRLTVL.

The chain employs TRBV2 and TRBJ1-5; 10 bases line up with TRBD1. V shed 6 bases and J 1 base; nucleotides not matched to a gene: 6. CDR3 size: 16 residues. The germline V gene encodes CDR1 SNHLY and CDR2 FYNNEI. In DNA form, the CDR3 reads TGTGCCAGCAGAGGACAGGGGGTTTTCAGCAATCAGCCCCAGCATTTT. Its translation is CASRGQGVFSNQPQHF.

In its sample, this clone was seen a few times. This chain connects TRBV13 to TRBJ2-1, with D tentatively TRBD2 (7 bases). With 1 base removed from V and 11 bases from J, the gap between germline ends came to 18 bases. Germline V lookup: CDR1 PRHDT, CDR2 FYEKMQ (reference sequence). The CDR3 is made up of 15 amino acids. Written as DNA, the CDR3 is TGTGCCAGCAGCTTAGATCCGGGGGGCTCGGGACAGCAGTTCTTC. Its protein is CASSLDPGGSGQQFF.

The chain joins TRBV18 to TRBJ2-7; D is unclear. Per germline, CDR1 KGHSH and CDR2 LQKENI. V dropped 0 bases and J dropped 3 bases, with 9 bases sitting between them. The CDR3 is made up of 14 amino acids. The chain's CDR3 is CASSPPPADYEQYF. Here the CDR3 DNA reads TGTGCCAGCTCACCACCCCCGGCGGACTACGAGCAGTACTTC. Filled out from reference TRBV18 and TRBJ2-7, the complete variable domain reads NAGVMQNPRHLVRRRGQEARLRCSPMKGHSHVYWYRQLPEEGLKFMVYLQKENIIDESGMPKERFSAEFPKEGPSILRIQQVVRGDSAAYFCASSPPPADYEQYFGPGTRLTVT.

The V call is TRBV7-2, the J call TRBJ2-1, with a possible D match to TRBD2 (6 bases). Trimming removed 5 bases at V and 0 bases at J, with 11 bases between. The CDR3 covers 15 residues. CDR1 is SGHTA and CDR2 is FQGNSA in the germline V gene. CDR3: CASSGRGNSYNEQFF. The DNA for the CDR3 is TGTGCCAGCAGCGGACGGGGGAACTCCTACAATGAGCAGTTCTTC.

The gene calls are TRBV28 and TRBJ1-2; TRBD1 agrees at 8 bases. Germline V lookup: CDR1 MDHEN, CDR2 SYDVKM. The CDR3 spans 14 residues. J was trimmed by 8 bases and V by 6 bases; bases with no gene match: 11. CDR3 amino acids: CASSSPGGANGYTF. The CDR3, as DNA: TGTGCCAGCAGCTCCCCAGGGGGCGCGAACGGCTACACCTTC.

The V gene is TRBV6-5, the J gene TRBJ2-3, with 9 positions matching TRBD1. The CDR3 is 15 residues long. V shed 6 bases and J 7 bases; nucleotides not matched to a gene: 11. Per germline, CDR1 MNHEY and CDR2 SVGAGI. The CDR3 DNA is TGTGCCAGCAGCCGACCGGGACAGGGAACATATACGCAGTATTTT. This gives the protein CASSRPGQGTYTQYF.

The chain has TRBV6-5 and TRBJ1-1; 7 bases are a match to TRBD1. Germline assignment: CDR1 MNHEY and CDR2 SVGAGI. V trimming: 4 bases; J trimming: 11 bases; junction bases outside the gene matches: 10. The CDR3 extends over 13 amino acids. Here the CDR3 reads CASSSSGQFRAFF. The CDR3 coding sequence is TGTGCCAGCAGTTCCTCGGGACAGTTCAGGGCTTTCTTT.

In DNA form, the CDR3 reads TGTGCCAGCAGTTTTTCCCCCCTAGCGGGGGGGCTGTCGGAGACCCAGTACTTC. It is translated as CASSFSPLAGGLSETQYF. V is TRBV28 and J is TRBJ2-5; TRBD2 aligns across 12 bases. The V and J ends lost 3 bases and 5 bases, in that order; junction bases with no gene match: 13. The CDR3 is made up of 18 amino acids. The germline gives CDR1 MDHEN, CDR2 SYDVKM. Full variable domain (missing parts from reference TRBV28 and TRBJ2-5): DVKVTQSSRYLVKRTGEKVFLECVQDMDHENMFWYRQDPGLGLRLIYFSYDVKMKEKGDIPEGYSVSREKKERFSLILESASTNQTSMYLCASSFSPLAGGLSETQYFGPGTRLLVL.

This sequence joins TRBV4-2 and TRBJ2-5, with TRBD2 identical over 13 bases. The germline V gene has CDR1 LGHNA and CDR2 YNFKEQ. The V and J ends lost 0 bases and 3 bases, in that order; junction bases with no gene match: 10. The CDR3 sequence is 19 residues long. CDR3 protein: CASSQESLTGLAGKETQYF. The CDR3 DNA follows: TGTGCCAGCAGCCAAGAATCCCTCACGGGACTAGCGGGAAAAGAGACCCAGTACTTC.

The gene calls are TRBV18 and TRBJ2-1, with unresolved D. The germline CDR1 and CDR2 sequences are KGHSH and LQKENI. The CDR3 runs 14 residues. Between the trimmed V and J ends, which lost 2 bases and 7 bases, there was a span of 12 bases. The CDR3 loop reads CASSPDSGTNEQFF. CDR3 bases: TGTGCCAGCTCACCAGACTCCGGAACGAATGAGCAGTTCTTC. Full variable domain (missing parts from reference TRBV18 and TRBJ2-1): NAGVMQNPRHLVRRRGQEARLRCSPMKGHSHVYWYRQLPEEGLKFMVYLQKENIIDESGMPKERFSAEFPKEGPSILRIQQVVRGDSAAYFCASSPDSGTNEQFFGPGTRLTVL.

Here the CDR3 DNA reads TGTGCCAGCAGTCTAGGGGGACAGACTTTCTATAATTCACCCCTCCACTTT. Its translation: CASSLGGQTFYNSPLHF. The chain is built from TRBV28 and TRBJ1-6; 7 positions agree with TRBD1. V lost 5 bases to trimming and J lost 3 bases; unmatched junction nucleotides: 10. CDR1 MDHEN and CDR2 SYDVKM come from the germline V gene. The CDR3 is 17 residues long.

The chain couples TRBV5-6 to TRBJ2-7; 8 bases line up with TRBD2. J gave up 6 bases and V 0 bases, and 5 bases lay outside the gene matches. The germline V gene encodes CDR1 SGHDT and CDR2 YYEEEE. CDR3 length: 14 amino acids. The CDR3 DNA follows: TGTGCCAGCAGCTTGGTTGGGACTAGTCTCGAGCAGTACTTC. Protein product: CASSLVGTSLEQYF.

The chain uses TRBV6-6 and TRBJ1-1; D might be TRBD1 (6 bases). The length of the CDR3 is 14 residues. CDR1 is MNHNY and CDR2 is SVGAGI in the germline V gene (reference sequence). Between the trimmed V and J ends, which lost 4 bases and 6 bases, there was a span of 15 bases. The CDR3 coding sequence is TGTGCCAGCAGTTCTAACACAGGGCGAGCTGAAGCTTTCTTT. This translates into CASSSNTGRAEAFF.

This clone was recorded many times. The genes are TRBV29-1 and TRBJ1-4, with 8 positions matching TRBD1. The CDR3 length is 13 residues. After removal of 4 bases from V and 2 bases from J, the junction contained 0 bases not matched to a gene. In germline, CDR1 is SQVTM, CDR2 ANQGSEA. The CDR3 protein is CSVGTGTNEKLFF. CDR3 DNA sequence: TGCAGCGTTGGGACAGGGACTAATGAAAAACTGTTTTTT.

This chain uses TRBV7-9 with TRBJ1-2; D possibly corresponds to TRBD1 (6 bases). Germline-derived CDR1 and CDR2 are SEHNR and FQNEAQ (reference sequence). Trimming removed 5 bases from V and 6 bases from J, with 13 bases in between. This CDR3 region has 13 residues. CDR3 residues: CASSPTGLDGYTF. Here the CDR3 DNA reads TGTGCCAGCAGCCCAACAGGGTTGGATGGCTACACCTTC. The whole variable domain, remainder taken from reference TRBV7-9 and TRBJ1-2, is DTGVSQNPRHKITKRGQNVTFRCDPISEHNRLYWYRQTLGQGPEFLTYFQNEAQLEKSRLLSDRFSAERPKGSFSTLEIQRTEQGDSAMYLCASSPTGLDGYTFGSGTRLTVV.

This sequence joins TRBV19 and TRBJ1-2; 8 nucleotides match TRBD1. With V trimmed by 5 bases and J by 2 bases, 7 bases remained unmatched. Per the germline V gene, CDR1 is LNHDA and CDR2 is SQIVND (reference sequence). The CDR3 length is 15 residues. The CDR3 coding sequence is TGTGCCAGTAGTTCCCGGGACAGGTTCAACTATGGCTACACCTTC. As protein: CASSSRDRFNYGYTF.

V usage is TRBV27 and J usage is TRBJ2-7; 14 nucleotides align to TRBD2. The CDR3 has 18 residues. Germline values: CDR1 MNHEY, CDR2 SMNVEV (reference sequence). V trimming: 2 bases; J trimming: 2 bases; junction bases outside the gene matches: 8. CDR3 nucleotides: TGTGCCAGCAGTTTAGTAGGACTAGCGGGAGGCCGTACCTACGAGCAGTACTTC. Its protein product is CASSLVGLAGGRTYEQYF.

The genes are TRBV28 and TRBJ2-6; a weak D match, TRBD1 (6 bases). The germline CDR1 and CDR2 sequences are MDHEN and SYDVKM. The V gene lost 6 bases and the J gene lost 1 base, with 22 bases spanning the gap. The CDR3 runs to 19 residues. In nucleotides, the CDR3 is TGTGCCAGCAGCCCACCCAACAGGGTATGGGGTTCTGGGGCCAACGTCCTGACTTTC. It encodes CASSPPNRVWGSGANVLTF.

The gene calls are TRBV3-1 (or the pseudogene TRBV3-2) and TRBJ2-3; a possible D gene is TRBD2 (6 bases). The CDR3 contains 15 residues. The germline CDR1 and CDR2 sequences are LGHDT and YNNKEL (reference sequence). Between the trimmed V and J ends, which lost 4 bases and 0 bases, there was a span of 11 bases. The CDR3 DNA reads TGTGCCAGCAGCCCTACCGGGACTAGCACAGATACGCAGTATTTT. Its translation: CASSPTGTSTDTQYF.

The chain uses TRBV13 and TRBJ2-2, with 8 bases aligning to TRBD1. CDR3 length equals 16 residues. The J segment lost 0 bases and the V segment lost 7 bases, leaving 7 bases of the junction unmatched. The germline V gene has CDR1 PRHDT and CDR2 FYEKMQ (reference sequence). CDR3 in DNA: TGTGCCAGCACCCGGACAGGGAGAGCGAACACCGGGGAGCTGTTTTTT. Encoded protein: CASTRTGRANTGELFF.

The chain carries TRBV30 and TRBJ1-1, with D possibly TRBD1 on 5 matching bases. CDR1 is GTSNPN, CDR2 SVGIG, per germline (reference sequence). Trimming left V 0 bases short and J 2 bases short, with 7 bases between. The CDR3 sequence is 13 residues long. CDR3 sequence: CAWSVGHNTEAFF. DNA for the CDR3: TGTGCCTGGAGTGTAGGACATAACACTGAAGCTTTCTTT.

The chain recombines TRBV11-2 with TRBJ2-5, with 7 nucleotides matching TRBD1. The trim removed 5 bases at V and 5 bases at J, leaving 5 bases unmatched. Germline V gives CDR1 SGHAT, CDR2 FQNNGV. The CDR3 is 13 residues long. CDR3 loop: CASSPDRAETQYF. In DNA form, the CDR3 reads TGTGCCAGCAGCCCCGACAGGGCGGAGACCCAGTACTTC.

This chain links TRBV24-1 with TRBJ2-3; 8 bases align to TRBD1. The CDR3 runs 17 residues. From germline, CDR1 is KGHDR and CDR2 SFDVKD. Trimming cost V 4 bases and J 3 bases; bases outside gene matches: 11. CDR3 loop: CATSDSLDRVGTDTQYF. The CDR3 DNA sequence: TGTGCCACCAGTGACTCCCTGGACAGGGTTGGGACAGATACGCAGTATTTT.

V and J are TRBV19 and TRBJ1-5; D is possibly TRBD1 (5 bases). The CDR3 contains 18 residues. V lost 1 base, J lost 5 bases, and 21 bases lay in between. Looked up from germline, CDR1 is LNHDA and CDR2 is SQIVND (reference sequence). In nucleotides, the CDR3 is TGTGCCAGTAGTATAGCTTCCCCCCAGGGAAGCGTACATCAGCCCCAGCATTTT. Translating gives CASSIASPQGSVHQPQHF.

V usage is TRBV7-9 and J usage is TRBJ2-1, with TRBD2 identical over 9 bases. Germline trimming cut 6 bases from V and 6 bases from J; bases unmatched to any gene: 9. The germline V gene has CDR1 SEHNR and CDR2 FQNEAQ (reference sequence). The CDR3 contains 15 residues. In DNA, the CDR3 is TGTGCCAGCAGAAATCCCAGCGGGGGGTTCAATGAGCAGTTCTTC. Protein: CASRNPSGGFNEQFF.

This sequence joins TRBV9 and TRBJ2-5; possibly TRBD1 for D (5 bases). V was shortened by 3 bases and J by 7 bases, with 16 bases between the two germline ends. This CDR3 comprises 14 residues. Germline assignment: CDR1 SGDLS and CDR2 YYNGEE. The CDR3 DNA reads TGTGCCAGCAGCGATCCTCGACAGTCTAGGACCCAGTACTTC. Protein: CASSDPRQSRTQYF.

The chain couples TRBV2 to TRBJ1-5, with D unclear. The CDR3 covers 14 residues. Trimming took off 4 bases at V and 0 bases at J, with 7 bases between the two ends. Germline CDR1 and CDR2: SNHLY and FYNNEI. CDR3 sequence reads: CASSVEYSNQPQHF. The CDR3, as DNA: TGTGCCAGCAGTGTGGAGTATAGCAATCAGCCCCAGCATTTT.